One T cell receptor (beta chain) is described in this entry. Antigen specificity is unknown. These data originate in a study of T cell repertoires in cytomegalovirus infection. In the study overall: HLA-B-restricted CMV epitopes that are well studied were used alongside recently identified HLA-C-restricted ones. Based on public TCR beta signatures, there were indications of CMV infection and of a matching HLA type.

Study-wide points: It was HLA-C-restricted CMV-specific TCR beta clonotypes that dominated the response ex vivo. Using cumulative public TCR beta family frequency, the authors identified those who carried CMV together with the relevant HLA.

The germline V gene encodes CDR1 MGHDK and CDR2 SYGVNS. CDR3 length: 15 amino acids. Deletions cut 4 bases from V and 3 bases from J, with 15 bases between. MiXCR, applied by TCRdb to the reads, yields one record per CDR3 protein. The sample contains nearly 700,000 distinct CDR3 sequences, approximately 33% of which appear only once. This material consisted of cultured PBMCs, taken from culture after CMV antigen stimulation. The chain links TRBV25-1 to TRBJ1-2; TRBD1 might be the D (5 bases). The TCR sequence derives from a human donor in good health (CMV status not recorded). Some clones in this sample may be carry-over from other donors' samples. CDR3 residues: CASSAPGPAHYGYTF. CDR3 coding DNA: TGTGCCAGCAGTGCTCCGGGACCGGCCCACTATGGCTACACCTTC.